This TCR beta chain was retrieved from a study of response to subunit inactivated influenza vaccine. Germline V gives CDR1 MNHEY, CDR2 SMNVEV (reference sequence). This CDR3 is 16 amino acids long. V dropped 5 bases and J dropped 2; count of bases not matched to a gene: 5. TCRdb recomputed calls from the RT-PCR reads with MiXCR, one row per CDR3 protein. This table holds 250,000 to 350,000 distinct CDR3 sequences, roughly 22% found once. Overall study findings and caveats: Authors suggested few new T cells are recruited by each seasonal influenza vaccination.

This clonotype was observed many times. Antigen specificity is unknown. This material consisted of PBMCs from blood, taken less than 22 months after vaccination. J is TRBJ2-6 and V is TRBV27; 8 bases line up with TRBD1. This TCR was sampled from a man between 45 and 75 years old who received an inactivated influenza vaccine. The CDR3 nucleotides read TGTGCCAGCAGTATACAGGGGGTAGCTGGGGCCAACGTCCTGACTTTC. This translates into CASSIQGVAGANVLTF.